The present entry profiles one T cell receptor beta chain with its context. In its sample, this clone was seen a few times. What antigen it recognizes has not been identified. It has no much larger one-base neighbor in the sample; base qualities were not kept. The entry originates in a study of blood T cell repertoires in COVID-19 (dated by TCRdb to about 2020). As for the study more broadly: The collaborator samples originated in the United States, Italy and Spain and spanned the acute and convalescent phases of COVID-19. The samples were drawn from the first 160 participants of the ongoing ImmuneRACE study and from over 950 subjects provided by 6 global collaborators. Subjects who had been exposed to COVID-19, were actively infected with it, or had recovered from it provided the deeply sampled blood TCRbeta repertoires that made up the dataset. The prospective study material was composed of cDNA or gDNA derived from T cells, B-cell-depleted T cells, or PBMCs. Where available, HLA class I and class II types were taken from metadata supplied by the sample provider and were not determined by assay-based typing. Sample metadata almost always included a de-identified subject ID, COVID-19 status, age in years and sex. The repertoires were released in a freely available public database meant as a resource for research on the immune response to SARS-CoV-2. The investigation overall reported the following: The quantity of clinical and demographic metadata differed by source and by participant and was supplied without curation.

TCRbeta CDR3 regions were amplified from genomic DNA using the immunoSEQ Assay, a bias-controlled multiplex PCR. As for how the authors treated the data: The number of nucleated cells in each sample was estimated by amplification of reference gene primers within the assay. To quantify the absolute abundance of each unique TCRbeta CDR3 rearrangement, sequence reads were collapsed and filtered. For each sample, productive Simpson clonality was calculated by taking the square root of Simpson's diversity index across productive rearrangements. TCRdb holds this immuneACCESS table with in-frame rearrangements only. Some clones are missing; in checked studies, unresolved V genes explain under half, and the rest has no known cause. V, J and clone size reflect that table, while D and trimming were determined from the DNA. Recorded for this sample are about 200,000 clones; around 90% of them occurred a single time. More than 0.95% of the sample goes to the ten largest clones.

Whole blood was collected in K2EDTA tubes by collaborating institutions according to the institutions' own protocols. Collaborator samples were shipped for TCRbeta analysis as frozen whole blood, isolated PBMCs, or DNA extracted from either sample type. Looking up the germline V gene yields CDR1 SGHAT and CDR2 FQNNGV. Germline trimming: 2 bases from V, 9 bases from J; junction bases outside gene matches: 13. Counted from cysteine to phenylalanine, this CDR3 has 16 amino acids. Kept here is only the CDR3 DNA, which spans 48 bases and is read in frame from base 1. Sequenced sample: peripheral blood. The TCR originated in a man aged 25-45 years with acute or convalescent COVID-19. The chain uses TRBV11-2 and TRBJ2-1; 7 bases in between match TRBD2. The base sequence is TGTGCCAGCAGCTTAACCCGGACTAGGAGGGTAGGTGAGCAGTTCTTC. This sequence encodes CASSLTRTRRVGEQFF.